This record concerns one T cell receptor beta chain sequence. The sample comes from a study of T-cell reconstitution after alpha-beta-depleted transplantation in children. Preparation of the TCRbeta library used unique molecular identifiers. TCRdb re-called the PCR reads with MiXCR, one entry per CDR3 protein. The sample holds under 250,000 distinct CDR3 sequences, roughly 18% seen once. The V gene's germline CDR1 is SEHNR and CDR2 FQNEAQ (reference sequence). Germline trimming cut 5 bases from V and 2 bases from J; bases unmatched to any gene: 7. CDR3 length equals 15 residues. This clonotype was obtained from a male patient aged 2 to 9 who had a stem cell transplant for acute lymphoblastic leukemia, so the T cells may come from the graft donor. This specimen consisted of PBMCs, mostly from graft donor cells, obtained 360 days after TCRalphabeta/CD19-depleted stem cell transplant. This sequence joins TRBV7-9 and TRBJ2-5, with TRBD1 identical over 8 bases. The CDR3 sequence is CASSPRTGLQETQYF. The CDR3 DNA sequence: TGTGCCAGCAGCCCGCGGACAGGGTTACAAGAGACCCAGTACTTC.